This T cell receptor beta chain was recovered during a study of blood T cell repertoires in COVID-19. Study-wide background: Collection of acute and convalescent COVID-19 samples took place in the United States, Italy and Spain. T cells, B-cell-depleted T cells, or PBMCs provided the cDNA or gDNA that served as material.

CDR3 length: 15 residues. Germline V CDR1 and CDR2: SGDLS, YYNGEE. Deletions cut 4 bases from V and 3 bases from J, with 14 bases between. Study processing details: Reference gene primers were amplified, and this amplification served to estimate nucleated cell counts. Sequencing was performed with immunoSEQ multiplex PCR; in TCRdb, only in-frame clones are kept and a portion is missing. The V and J calls and the clone size are those of that table, but D and trimming were determined from the DNA. The table shows approximately 30,000 clones, with over 70% occurring only once. Material: peripheral blood. This TCR came from a middle-aged man with active or convalescent COVID-19. V gene TRBV9 combines with J gene TRBJ1-5; D may be TRBD1 (6 bases). The CDR3 region has the DNA TGTGCCAGCAGCTTTATCAGGGGTCCCAATCAGCCCCAGCATTTT. Its translation is CASSFIRGPNQPQHF.